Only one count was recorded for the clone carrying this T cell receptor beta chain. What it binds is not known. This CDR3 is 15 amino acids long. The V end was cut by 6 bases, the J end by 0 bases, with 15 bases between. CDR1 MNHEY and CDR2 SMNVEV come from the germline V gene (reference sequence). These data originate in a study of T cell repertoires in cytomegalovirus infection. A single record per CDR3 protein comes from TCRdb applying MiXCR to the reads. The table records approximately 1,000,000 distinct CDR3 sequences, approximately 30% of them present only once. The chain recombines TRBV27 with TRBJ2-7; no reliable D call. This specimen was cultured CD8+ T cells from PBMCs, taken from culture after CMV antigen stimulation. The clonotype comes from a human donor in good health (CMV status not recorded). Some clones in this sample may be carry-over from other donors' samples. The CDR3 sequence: CASSPLAVGSYEQYV. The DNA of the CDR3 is TGTGCCAGCAGCCCTCTGGCCGTTGGCTCCTACGAGCAGTACGTC.